This TCR beta chain was sequenced in a study of T-cell memory formation after mild COVID-19. Each CDR3 protein is one row after TCRdb ran MiXCR on the 5' RACE reads. The sample records a few hundred thousand distinct CDR3 sequences, less than 20% being singletons. This clonotype has just a few counts. Trimming stripped 2 bases from V and 7 bases from J, with 9 bases between. The CDR3 length is 12 residues. Germline V gene sequence: CDR1 SGHRS, CDR2 YFSETQ. The sample was PBMCs or a T cell subset sorted from them (not recorded which). The chain combines TRBV5-1 with TRBJ1-2; D is uncertain. This clonotype originated in a man between 18 and 29 years old who had mild COVID-19 (a few samples of this study predate the infection). Cell type and time point are not known. The CDR3 reads CASSFGRAGYTF. The CDR3 DNA sequence: TGCGCCAGCAGCTTTGGGAGGGCTGGCTACACCTTC.